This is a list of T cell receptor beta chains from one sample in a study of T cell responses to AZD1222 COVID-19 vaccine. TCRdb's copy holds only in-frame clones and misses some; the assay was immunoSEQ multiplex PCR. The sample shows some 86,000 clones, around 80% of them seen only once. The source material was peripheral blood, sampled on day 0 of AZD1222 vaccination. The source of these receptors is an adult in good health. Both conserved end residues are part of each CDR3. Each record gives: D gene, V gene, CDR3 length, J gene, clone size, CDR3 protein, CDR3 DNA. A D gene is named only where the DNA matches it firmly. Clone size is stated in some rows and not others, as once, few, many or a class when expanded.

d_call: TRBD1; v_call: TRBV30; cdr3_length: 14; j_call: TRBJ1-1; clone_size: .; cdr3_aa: CAWSPPGQGRAAFF; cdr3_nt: TGTGCCTGGAGTCCACCGGGACAGGGTCGCGCGGCTTTCTTT
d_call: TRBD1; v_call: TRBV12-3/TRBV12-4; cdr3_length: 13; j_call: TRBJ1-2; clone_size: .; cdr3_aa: CASVPGQGGGYTF; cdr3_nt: TGTGCCAGCGTACCGGGACAGGGAGGAGGCTACACCTTC
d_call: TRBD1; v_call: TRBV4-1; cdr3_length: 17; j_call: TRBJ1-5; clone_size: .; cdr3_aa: CASSQDRTGGSNQPQHF; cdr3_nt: TGCGCCAGCAGCCAAGATCGGACAGGGGGCAGCAATCAGCCCCAGCATTTT
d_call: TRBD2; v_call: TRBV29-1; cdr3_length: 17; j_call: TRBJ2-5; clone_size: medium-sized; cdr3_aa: CSVERTSGGVSQETQYF; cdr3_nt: TGCAGCGTTGAAAGAACTAGCGGGGGCGTATCACAAGAGACCCAGTACTTC
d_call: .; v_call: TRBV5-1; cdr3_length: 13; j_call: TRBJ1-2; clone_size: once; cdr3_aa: CASSLQGDYGYTF; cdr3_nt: TGCGCCAGCAGCTTACAGGGAGACTATGGCTACACCTTC
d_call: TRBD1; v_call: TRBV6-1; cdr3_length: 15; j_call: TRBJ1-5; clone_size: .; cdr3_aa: CASSETWTGGQPQHF; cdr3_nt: TGTGCCAGCAGTGAAACTTGGACAGGAGGTCAGCCCCAGCATTTT
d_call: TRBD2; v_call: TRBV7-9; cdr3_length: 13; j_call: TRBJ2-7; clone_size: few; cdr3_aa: CASSLSGTYEQYF; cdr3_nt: TGTGCCAGCAGCCTTAGCGGGACGTACGAGCAGTACTTC
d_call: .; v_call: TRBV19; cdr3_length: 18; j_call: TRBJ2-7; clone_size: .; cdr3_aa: CARPSGGVTQTGSYEQYF; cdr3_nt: TGTGCCAGGCCTTCAGGGGGGGTCACCCAGACAGGCTCCTACGAGCAGTACTTC
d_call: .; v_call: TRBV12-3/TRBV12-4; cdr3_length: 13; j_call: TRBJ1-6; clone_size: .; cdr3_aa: CASSLALGSPLHF; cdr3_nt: TGTGCCAGCAGTTTAGCGCTCGGTTCACCCCTCCACTTT
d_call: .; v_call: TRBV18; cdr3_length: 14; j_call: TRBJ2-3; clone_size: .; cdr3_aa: CASSPLRSTDTQYF; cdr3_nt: TGTGCCAGCTCACCCCTGAGGAGCACAGATACGCAGTATTTT